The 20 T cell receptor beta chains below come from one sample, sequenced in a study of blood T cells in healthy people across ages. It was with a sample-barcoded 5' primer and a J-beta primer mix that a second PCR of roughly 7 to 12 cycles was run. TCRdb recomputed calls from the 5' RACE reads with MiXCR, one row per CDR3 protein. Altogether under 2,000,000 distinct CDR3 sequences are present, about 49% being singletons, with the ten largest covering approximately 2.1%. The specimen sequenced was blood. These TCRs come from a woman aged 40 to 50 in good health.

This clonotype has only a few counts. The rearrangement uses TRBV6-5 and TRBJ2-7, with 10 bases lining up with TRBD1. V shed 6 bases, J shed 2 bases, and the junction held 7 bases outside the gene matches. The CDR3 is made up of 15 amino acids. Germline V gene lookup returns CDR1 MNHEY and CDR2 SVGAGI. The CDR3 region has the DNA TGTGCCAGCAGATCTACCGGGACAGGGGCCTACGAGCAGTACTTC. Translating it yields CASRSTGTGAYEQYF.

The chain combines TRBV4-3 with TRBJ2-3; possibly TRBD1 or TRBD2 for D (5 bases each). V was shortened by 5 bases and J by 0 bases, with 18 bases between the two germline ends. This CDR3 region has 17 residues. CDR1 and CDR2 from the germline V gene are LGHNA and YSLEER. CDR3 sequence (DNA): TGCGCCAGCAGCGCGCCGCCTGGGGGAGTTAGCACAGATACGCAGTATTTT. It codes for CASSAPPGGVSTDTQYF.

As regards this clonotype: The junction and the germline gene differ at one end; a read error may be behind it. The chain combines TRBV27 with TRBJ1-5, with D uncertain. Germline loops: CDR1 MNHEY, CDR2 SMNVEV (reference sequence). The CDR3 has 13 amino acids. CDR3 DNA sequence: TGTGCCAGCAGTTGGACGGCAAATCGGCCCCAGCATTTT. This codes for CASSWTANRPQHF.

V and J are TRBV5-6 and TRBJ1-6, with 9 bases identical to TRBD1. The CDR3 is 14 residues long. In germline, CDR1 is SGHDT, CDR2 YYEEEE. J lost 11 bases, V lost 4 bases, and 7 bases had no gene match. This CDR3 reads CASSVRQGVTPLHF. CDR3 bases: TGTGCCAGCAGCGTGAGACAGGGGGTAACACCCCTCCACTTT.

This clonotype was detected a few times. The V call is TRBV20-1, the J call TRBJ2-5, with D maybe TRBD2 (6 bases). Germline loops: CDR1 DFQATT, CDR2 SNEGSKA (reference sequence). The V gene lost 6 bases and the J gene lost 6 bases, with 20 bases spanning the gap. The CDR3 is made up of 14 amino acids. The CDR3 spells CSAKVGGRLKTQYF. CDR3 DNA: TGCAGTGCCAAAGTGGGGGGACGTCTGAAGACCCAGTACTTC.

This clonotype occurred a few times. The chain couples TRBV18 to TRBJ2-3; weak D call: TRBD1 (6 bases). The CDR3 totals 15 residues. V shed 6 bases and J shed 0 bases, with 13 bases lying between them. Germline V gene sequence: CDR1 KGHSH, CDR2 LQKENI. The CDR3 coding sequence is TGTGCCAGCTCTTCCAACAGGGCTAGCACAGATACGCAGTATTTT. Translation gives CASSSNRASTDTQYF.

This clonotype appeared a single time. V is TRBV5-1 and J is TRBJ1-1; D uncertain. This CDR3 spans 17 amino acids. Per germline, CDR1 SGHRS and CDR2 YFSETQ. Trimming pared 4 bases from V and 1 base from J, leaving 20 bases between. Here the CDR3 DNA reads TGCGCCAGCAGCCCCGCGTCGGTGGGAGTAAAGAACACTGAAGCTTTCTTT. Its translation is CASSPASVGVKNTEAFF.

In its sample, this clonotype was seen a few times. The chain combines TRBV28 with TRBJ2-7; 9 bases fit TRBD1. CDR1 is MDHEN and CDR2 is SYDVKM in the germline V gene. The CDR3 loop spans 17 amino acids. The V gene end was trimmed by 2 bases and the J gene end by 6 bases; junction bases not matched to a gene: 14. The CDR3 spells CASSLQIGTGSTREQYF. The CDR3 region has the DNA TGTGCCAGCAGTTTACAGATTGGGACAGGGAGTACGCGCGAGCAGTACTTC. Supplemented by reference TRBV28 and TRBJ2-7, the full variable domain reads DVKVTQSSRYLVKRTGEKVFLECVQDMDHENMFWYRQDPGLGLRLIYFSYDVKMKEKGDIPEGYSVSREKKERFSLILESASTNQTSMYLCASSLQIGTGSTREQYFGPGTRLTVT.

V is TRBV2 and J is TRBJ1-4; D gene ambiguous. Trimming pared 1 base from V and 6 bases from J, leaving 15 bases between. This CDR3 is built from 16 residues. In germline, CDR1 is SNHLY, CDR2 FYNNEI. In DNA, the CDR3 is TGTGCCAGCAGTGAAGGGGCCAGGATAGGCGATGAAAAACTGTTTTTT. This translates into CASSEGARIGDEKLFF.

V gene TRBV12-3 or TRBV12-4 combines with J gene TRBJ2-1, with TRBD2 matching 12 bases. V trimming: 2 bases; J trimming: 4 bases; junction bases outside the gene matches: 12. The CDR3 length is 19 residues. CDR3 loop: CASSLITLAGGTAYNEQFF. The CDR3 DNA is TGTGCCAGCAGTTTAATTACACTAGCGGGGGGAACTGCGTACAATGAGCAGTTCTTC.

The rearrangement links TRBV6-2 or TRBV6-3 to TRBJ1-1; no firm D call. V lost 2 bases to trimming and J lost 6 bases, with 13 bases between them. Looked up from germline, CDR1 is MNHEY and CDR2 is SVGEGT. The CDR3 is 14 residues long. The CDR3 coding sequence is TGTGCCAGCAGTTACGCTTCTCTCCCTCCTGAAGCTTTCTTT. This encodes CASSYASLPPEAFF.

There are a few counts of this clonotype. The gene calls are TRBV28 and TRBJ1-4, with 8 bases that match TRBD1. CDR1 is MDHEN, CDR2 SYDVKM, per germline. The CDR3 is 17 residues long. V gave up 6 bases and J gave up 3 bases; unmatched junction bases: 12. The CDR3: CASRRSTGGRANEKLFF. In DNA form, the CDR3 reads TGTGCCAGCAGGCGCTCCACAGGGGGTCGGGCTAATGAAAAACTGTTTTTT.

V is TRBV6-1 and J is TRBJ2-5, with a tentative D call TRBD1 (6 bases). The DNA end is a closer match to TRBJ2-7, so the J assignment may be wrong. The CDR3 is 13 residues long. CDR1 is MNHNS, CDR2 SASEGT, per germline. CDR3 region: CASSEQGIREQYF. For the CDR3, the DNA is TGTGCCAGCAGTGAACAGGGGATACGCGAGCAGTACTTC.

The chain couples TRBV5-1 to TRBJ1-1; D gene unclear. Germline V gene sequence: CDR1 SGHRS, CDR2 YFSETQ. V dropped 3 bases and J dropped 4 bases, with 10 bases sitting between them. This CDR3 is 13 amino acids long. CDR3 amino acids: CASSWEYSTEAFF. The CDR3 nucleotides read TGCGCCAGCAGCTGGGAGTACTCCACTGAAGCTTTCTTT.

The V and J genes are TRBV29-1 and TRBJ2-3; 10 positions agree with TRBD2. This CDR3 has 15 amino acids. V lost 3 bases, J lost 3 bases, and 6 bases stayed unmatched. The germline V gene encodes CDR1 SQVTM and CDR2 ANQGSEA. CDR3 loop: CSVDSLAGVTDTQYF. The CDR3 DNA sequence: TGCAGCGTTGATAGCCTAGCGGGGGTAACAGATACGCAGTATTTT.

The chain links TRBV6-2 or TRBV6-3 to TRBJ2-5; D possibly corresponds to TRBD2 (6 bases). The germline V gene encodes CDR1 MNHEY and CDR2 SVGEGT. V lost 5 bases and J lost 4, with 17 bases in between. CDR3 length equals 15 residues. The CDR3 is CASSDFGGPGETQYF. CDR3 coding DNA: TGTGCCAGCAGTGACTTCGGAGGGCCAGGAGAGACCCAGTACTTC.

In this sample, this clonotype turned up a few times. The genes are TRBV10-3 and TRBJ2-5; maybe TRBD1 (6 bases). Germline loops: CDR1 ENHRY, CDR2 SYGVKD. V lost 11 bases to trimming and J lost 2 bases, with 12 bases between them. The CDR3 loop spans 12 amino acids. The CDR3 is CAAAGVQETQYF. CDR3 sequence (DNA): TGTGCCGCCGCAGGGGTTCAAGAGACCCAGTACTTC.

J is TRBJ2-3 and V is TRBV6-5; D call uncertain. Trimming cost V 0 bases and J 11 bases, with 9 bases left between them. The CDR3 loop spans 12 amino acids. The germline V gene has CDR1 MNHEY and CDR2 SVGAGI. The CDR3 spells CASSYSGSGQYF. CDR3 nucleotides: TGTGCCAGCAGTTACTCGGGATCCGGGCAGTATTTT.

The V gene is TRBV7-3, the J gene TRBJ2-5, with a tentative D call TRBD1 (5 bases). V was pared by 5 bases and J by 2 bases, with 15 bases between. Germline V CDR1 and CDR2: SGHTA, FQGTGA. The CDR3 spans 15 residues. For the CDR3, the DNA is TGTGCCAGCAGCGCGACAGCTAACCCGCAAGAGACCCAGTACTTC. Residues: CASSATANPQETQYF.

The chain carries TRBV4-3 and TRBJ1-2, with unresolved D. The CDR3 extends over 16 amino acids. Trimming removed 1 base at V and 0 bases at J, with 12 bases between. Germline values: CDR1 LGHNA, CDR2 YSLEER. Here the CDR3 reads CASSQGIRSANYGYTF. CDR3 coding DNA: TGCGCCAGCAGCCAAGGAATCAGGAGCGCTAACTATGGCTACACCTTC.